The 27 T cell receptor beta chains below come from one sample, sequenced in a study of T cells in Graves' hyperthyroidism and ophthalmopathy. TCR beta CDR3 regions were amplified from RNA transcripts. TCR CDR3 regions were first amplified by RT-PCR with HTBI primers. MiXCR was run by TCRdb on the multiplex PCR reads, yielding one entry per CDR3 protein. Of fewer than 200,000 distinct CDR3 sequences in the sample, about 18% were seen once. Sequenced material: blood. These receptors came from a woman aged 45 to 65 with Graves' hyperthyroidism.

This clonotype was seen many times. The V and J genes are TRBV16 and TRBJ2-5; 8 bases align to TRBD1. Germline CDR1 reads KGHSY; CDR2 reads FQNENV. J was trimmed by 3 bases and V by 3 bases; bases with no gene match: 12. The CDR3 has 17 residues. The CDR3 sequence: CASSQSLDRVAEETQYF. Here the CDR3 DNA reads TGTGCCAGCAGCCAGTCCCTGGACAGGGTAGCGGAAGAGACCCAGTACTTC. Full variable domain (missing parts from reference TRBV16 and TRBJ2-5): GEEVAQTPKHLVRGEGQKAKLYCAPIKGHSYVFWYQQVLKNEFKFLISFQNENVFDETGMPKERFSAKCLPNSPCSLEIQATKLEDSAVYFCASSQSLDRVAEETQYFGPGTRLLVL.

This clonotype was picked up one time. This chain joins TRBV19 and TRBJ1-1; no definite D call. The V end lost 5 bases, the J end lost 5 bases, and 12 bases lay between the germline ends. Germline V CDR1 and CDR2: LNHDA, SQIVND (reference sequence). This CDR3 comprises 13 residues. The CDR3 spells CASSQLRGTEAFF. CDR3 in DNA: TGTGCCAGTAGTCAGCTGCGGGGAACTGAAGCTTTCTTT.

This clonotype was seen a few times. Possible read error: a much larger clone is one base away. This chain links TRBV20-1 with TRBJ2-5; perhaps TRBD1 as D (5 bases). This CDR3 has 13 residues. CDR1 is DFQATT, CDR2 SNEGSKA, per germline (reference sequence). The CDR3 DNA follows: TGCTGTGCTAGTGACAGAAACGGGGAGACCCAGTACTTC. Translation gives CCASDRNGETQYF.

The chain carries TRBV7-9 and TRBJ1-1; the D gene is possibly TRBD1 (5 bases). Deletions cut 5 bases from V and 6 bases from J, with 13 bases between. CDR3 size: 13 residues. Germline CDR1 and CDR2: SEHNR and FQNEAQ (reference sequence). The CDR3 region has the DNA TGTGCCAGCAGCCCGATTCAGGGCGCTGAAGCTTTCTTT. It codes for CASSPIQGAEAFF.

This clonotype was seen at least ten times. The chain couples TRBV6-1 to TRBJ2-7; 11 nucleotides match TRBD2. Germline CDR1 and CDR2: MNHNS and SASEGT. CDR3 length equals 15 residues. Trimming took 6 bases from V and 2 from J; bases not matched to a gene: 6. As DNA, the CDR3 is TGTGCCAGCAGCTCCGGGACTAGCGGACCCTACGAGCAGTACTTC. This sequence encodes CASSSGTSGPYEQYF.

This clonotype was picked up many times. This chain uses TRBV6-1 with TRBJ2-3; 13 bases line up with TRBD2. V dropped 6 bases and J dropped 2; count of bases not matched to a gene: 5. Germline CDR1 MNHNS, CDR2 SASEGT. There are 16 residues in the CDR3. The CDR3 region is CASSGLAGEFTDTQYF. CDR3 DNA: TGTGCCAGCAGCGGACTAGCGGGGGAATTCACAGATACGCAGTATTTT.

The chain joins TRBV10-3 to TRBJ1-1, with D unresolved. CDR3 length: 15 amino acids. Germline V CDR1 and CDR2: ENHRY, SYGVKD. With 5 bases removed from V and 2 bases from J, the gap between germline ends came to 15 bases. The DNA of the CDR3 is TGTGCCATCAGTATCGAGGGCCAGCCCAACACTGAAGCTTTCTTT. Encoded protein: CAISIEGQPNTEAFF.

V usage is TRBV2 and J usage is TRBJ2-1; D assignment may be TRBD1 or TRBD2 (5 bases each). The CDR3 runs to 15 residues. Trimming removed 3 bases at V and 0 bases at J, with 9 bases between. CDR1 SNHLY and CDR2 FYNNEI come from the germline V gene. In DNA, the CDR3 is TGTGCCAGCAGTGACTCAGGGAGCTCCTACAATGAGCAGTTCTTC. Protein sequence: CASSDSGSSYNEQFF. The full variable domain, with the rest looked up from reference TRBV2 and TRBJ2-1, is EPEVTQTPSHQVTQMGQEVILRCVPISNHLYFYWYRQILGQKVEFLVSFYNNEISEKSEIFDDQFSVERPDGSNFTLKIRSTKLEDSAMYFCASSDSGSSYNEQFFGPGTRLTVL.

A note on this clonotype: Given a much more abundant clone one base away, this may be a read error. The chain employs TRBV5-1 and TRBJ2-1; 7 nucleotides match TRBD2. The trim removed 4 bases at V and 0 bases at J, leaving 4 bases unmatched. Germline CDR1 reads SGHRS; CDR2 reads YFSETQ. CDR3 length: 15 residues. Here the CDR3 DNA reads TGCGCCAGCAGCGGGGGGGGGGGCTCCTACAATGAGCAGTTCTTC. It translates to CASSGGGGSYNEQFF. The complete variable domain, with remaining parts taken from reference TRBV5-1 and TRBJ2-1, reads KAGVTQTPRYLIKTRGQQVTLSCSPISGHRSVSWYQQTPGQGLQFLFEYFSETQRNKGNFPGRFSGRQFSNSRSEMNVSTLELGDSALYLCASSGGGGSYNEQFFGPGTRLTVL.

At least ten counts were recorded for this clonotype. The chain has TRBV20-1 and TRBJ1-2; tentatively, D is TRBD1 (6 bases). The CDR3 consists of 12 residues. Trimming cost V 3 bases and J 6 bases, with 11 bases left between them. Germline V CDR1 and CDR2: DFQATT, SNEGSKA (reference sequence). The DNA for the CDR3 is TGCAGTGCTAGTTACAGGGCGGATGGCTACACCTTC. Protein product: CSASYRADGYTF.

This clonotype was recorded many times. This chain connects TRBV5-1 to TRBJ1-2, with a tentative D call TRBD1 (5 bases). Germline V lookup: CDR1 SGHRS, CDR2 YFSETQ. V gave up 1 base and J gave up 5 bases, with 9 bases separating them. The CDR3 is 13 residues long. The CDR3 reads CASSLSGTYGYTF. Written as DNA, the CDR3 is TGCGCCAGCAGCTTGTCGGGGACTTATGGCTACACCTTC.

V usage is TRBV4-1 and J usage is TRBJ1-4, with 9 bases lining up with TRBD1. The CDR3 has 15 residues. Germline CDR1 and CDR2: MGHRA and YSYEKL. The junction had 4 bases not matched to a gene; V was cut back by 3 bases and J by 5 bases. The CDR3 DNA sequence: TGCGCCAGCAGCCACTGGGGACAGGGAAATGAAAAACTGTTTTTT. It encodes CASSHWGQGNEKLFF.

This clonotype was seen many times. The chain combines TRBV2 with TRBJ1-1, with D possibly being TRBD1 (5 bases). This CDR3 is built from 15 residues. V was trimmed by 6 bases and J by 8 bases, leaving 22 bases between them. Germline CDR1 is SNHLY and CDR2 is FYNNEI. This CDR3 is CASSPSRDRGYEAFF. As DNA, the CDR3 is TGTGCCAGCAGCCCATCCCGGGACCGCGGTTACGAAGCTTTCTTT.

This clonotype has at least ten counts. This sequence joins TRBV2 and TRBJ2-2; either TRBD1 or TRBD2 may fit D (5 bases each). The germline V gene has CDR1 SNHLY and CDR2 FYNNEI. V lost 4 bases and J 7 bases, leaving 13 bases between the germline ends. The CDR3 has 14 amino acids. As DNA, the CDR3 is TGTGCCAGCAGTGTGACAAGGGACGGCGGGGAGCTGTTTTTT. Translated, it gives CASSVTRDGGELFF.

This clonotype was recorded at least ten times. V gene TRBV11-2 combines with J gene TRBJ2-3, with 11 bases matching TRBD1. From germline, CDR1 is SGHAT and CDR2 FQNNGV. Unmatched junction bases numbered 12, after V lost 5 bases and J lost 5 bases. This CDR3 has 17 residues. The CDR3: CASSSGQGAFEKDTQYF. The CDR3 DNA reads TGTGCCAGCAGCAGTGGACAGGGGGCATTCGAAAAAGATACGCAGTATTTT.

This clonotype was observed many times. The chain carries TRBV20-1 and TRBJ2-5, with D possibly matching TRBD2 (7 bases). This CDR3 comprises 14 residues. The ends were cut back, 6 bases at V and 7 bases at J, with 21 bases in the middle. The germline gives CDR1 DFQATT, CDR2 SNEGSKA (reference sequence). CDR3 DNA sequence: TGCAGTGCCTCCGGGGGGCGGCCTACCGGGACCCAGTACTTC. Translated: CSASGGRPTGTQYF.

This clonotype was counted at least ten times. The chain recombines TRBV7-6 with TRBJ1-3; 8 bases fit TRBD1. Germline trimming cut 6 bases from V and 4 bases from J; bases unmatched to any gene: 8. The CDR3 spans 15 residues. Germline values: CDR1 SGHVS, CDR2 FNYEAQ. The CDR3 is CASSSFRGQGNTIYF. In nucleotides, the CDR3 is TGTGCCAGCAGTTCCTTCAGGGGGCAAGGAAACACCATATATTTT.

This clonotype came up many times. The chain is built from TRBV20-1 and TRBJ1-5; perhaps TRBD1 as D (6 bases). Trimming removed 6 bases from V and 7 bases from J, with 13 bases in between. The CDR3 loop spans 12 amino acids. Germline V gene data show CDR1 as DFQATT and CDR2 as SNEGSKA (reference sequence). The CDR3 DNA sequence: TGCAGTGCCAAAGGGGGGGCGCAGCCCCAGCATTTT. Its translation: CSAKGGAQPQHF.

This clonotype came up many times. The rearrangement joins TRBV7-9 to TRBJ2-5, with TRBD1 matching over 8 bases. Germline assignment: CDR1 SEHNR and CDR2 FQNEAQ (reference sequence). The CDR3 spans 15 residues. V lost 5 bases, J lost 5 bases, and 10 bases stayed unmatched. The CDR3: CASSGRGTGGETQYF. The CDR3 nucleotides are TGTGCCAGCAGCGGAAGGGGGACAGGAGGGGAGACCCAGTACTTC.

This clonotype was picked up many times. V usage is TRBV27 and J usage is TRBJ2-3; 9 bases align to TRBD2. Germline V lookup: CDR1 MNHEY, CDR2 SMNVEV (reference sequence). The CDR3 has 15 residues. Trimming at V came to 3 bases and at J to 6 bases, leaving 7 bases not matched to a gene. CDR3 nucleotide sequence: TGTGCCAGCAGTTTGACTAGCGGTTGGGGGGATACGCAGTATTTT. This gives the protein CASSLTSGWGDTQYF.

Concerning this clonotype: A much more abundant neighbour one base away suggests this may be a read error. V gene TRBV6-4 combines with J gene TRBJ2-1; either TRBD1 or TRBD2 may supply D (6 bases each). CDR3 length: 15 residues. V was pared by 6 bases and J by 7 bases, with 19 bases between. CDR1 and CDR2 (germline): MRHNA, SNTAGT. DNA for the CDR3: TGTGCCAGCAGCCCAGGGGCAGGGGACTTTAATGAGCAGTTCTTC. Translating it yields CASSPGAGDFNEQFF.

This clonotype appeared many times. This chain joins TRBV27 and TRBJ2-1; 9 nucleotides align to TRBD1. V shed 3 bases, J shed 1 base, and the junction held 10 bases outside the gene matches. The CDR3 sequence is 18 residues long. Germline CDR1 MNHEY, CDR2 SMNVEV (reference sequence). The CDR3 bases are TGTGCCAGCAGTTTCGGTCGGCTAGGGACAGGGTCCTACAATGAGCAGTTCTTC. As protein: CASSFGRLGTGSYNEQFF.

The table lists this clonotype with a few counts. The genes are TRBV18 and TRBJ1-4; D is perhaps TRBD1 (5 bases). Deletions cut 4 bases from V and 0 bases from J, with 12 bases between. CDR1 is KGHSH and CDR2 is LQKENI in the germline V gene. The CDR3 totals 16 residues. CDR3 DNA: TGTGCCAGCTCACTTCGGACACTTCCAACTAATGAAAAACTGTTTTTT. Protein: CASSLRTLPTNEKLFF.

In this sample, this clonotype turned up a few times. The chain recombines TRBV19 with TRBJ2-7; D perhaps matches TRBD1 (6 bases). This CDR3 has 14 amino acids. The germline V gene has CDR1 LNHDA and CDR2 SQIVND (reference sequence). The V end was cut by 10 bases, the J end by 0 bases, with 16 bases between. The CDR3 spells CATRLDRDSYEQYF. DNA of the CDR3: TGTGCCACCCGACTGGACAGAGACTCCTACGAGCAGTACTTC.

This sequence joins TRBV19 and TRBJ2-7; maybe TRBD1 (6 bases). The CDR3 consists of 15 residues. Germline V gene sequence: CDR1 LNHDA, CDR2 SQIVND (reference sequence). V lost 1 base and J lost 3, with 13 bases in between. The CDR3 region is CASSIGTAHFYEQYF. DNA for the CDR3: TGTGCCAGTAGTATAGGGACAGCCCACTTCTACGAGCAGTACTTC.

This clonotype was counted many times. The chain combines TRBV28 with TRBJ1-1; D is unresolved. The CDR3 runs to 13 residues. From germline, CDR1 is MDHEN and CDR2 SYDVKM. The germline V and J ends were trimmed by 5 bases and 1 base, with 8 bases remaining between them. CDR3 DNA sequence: TGTGCCAGCAGTACCAGTGGGAACACTGAAGCTTTCTTT. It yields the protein CASSTSGNTEAFF.

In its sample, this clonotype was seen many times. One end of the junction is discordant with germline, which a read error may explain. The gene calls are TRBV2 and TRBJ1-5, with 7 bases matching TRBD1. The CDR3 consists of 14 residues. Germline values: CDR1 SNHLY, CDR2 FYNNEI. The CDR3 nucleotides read TGTGCCAGCAGGGAAGACAGGGAGAGTCAGCCCCAGCATTTT. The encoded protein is CASREDRESQPQHF. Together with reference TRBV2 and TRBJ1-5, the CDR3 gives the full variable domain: EPEVTQTPSHQVTQMGQEVILRCVPISNHLYFYWYRQILGQKVEFLVSFYNNEISEKSEIFDDQFSVERPDGSNFTLKIRSTKLEDSAMYFCASREDRESQPQHFGDGTRLSIL.